This TCR beta chain is drawn from a study of cytomegalovirus exposure and HLA in healthy donors. The repertoire was sequenced with immunoSEQ multiplex PCR; TCRdb's copy has only in-frame clones and lacks some. The data contain 130,000 or so clones, over 85% of them singletons. The CDR3 consists of 16 residues. From germline, CDR1 is LNHDA and CDR2 SQIVND (reference sequence). Trimming pared 6 bases from V and 0 bases from J, leaving 14 bases between. This TCR came from a woman aged 18-29 years in good health and CMV-seronegative. The specimen was PBMCs. The chain joins TRBV19 to TRBJ2-2; D uncertain. CDR3: CASREEAASNTGELFF. The CDR3 DNA is TGTGCCAGTAGGGAAGAGGCGGCCTCGAACACCGGGGAGCTGTTTTTT.